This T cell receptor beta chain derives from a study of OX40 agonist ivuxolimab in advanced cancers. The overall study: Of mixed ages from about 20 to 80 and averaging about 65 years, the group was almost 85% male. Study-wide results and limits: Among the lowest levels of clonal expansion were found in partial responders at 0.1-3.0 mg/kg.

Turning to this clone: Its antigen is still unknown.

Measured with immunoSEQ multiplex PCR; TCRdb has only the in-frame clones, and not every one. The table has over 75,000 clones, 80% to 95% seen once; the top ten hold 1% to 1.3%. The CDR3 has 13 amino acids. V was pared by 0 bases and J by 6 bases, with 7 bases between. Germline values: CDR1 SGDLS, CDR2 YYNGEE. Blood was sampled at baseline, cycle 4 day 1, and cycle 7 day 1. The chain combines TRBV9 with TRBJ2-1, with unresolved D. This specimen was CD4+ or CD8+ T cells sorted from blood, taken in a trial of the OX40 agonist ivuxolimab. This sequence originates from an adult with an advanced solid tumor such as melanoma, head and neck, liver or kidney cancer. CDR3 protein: CASSVDYLNEQFF. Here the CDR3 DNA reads TGTGCCAGCAGCGTAGACTACCTCAATGAGCAGTTCTTC.